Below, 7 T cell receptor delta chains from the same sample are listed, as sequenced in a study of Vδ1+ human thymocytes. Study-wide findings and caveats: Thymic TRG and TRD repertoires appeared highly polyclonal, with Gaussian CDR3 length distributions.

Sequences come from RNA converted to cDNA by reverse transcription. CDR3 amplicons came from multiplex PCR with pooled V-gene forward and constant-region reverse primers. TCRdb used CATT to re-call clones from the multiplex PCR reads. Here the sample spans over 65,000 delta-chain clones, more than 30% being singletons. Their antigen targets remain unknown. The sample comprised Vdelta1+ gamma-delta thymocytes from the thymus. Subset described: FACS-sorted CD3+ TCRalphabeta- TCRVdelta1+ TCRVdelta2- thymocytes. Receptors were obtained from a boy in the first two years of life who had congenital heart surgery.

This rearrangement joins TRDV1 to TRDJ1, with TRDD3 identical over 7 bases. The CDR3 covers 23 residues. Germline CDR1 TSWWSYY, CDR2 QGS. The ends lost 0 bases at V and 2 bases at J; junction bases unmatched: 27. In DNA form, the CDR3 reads TGTGCTCTTGGGGAACTTCAATTGGGGGGAATGGTACGGTACTGGGGTTGGACCGATAAACTCATCTTT. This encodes CALGELQLGGMVRYWGWTDKLIF.

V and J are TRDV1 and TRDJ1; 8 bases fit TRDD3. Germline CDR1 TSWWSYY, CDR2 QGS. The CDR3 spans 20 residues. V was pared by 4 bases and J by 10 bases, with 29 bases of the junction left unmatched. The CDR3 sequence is CALGGPNPTNYGIRVPGLIF. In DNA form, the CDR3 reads TGTGCTCTTGGGGGACCAAACCCAACGAACTACGGGATACGCGTCCCTGGACTCATCTTT.

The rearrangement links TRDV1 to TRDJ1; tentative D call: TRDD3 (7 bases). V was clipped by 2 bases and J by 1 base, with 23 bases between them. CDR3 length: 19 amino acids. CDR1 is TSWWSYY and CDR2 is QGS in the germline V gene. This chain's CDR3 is CALGESAFPSLGSTDKLIF. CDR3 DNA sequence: TGTGCTCTTGGGGAATCGGCCTTCCCTTCACTGGGGTCCACCGATAAACTCATCTTT.

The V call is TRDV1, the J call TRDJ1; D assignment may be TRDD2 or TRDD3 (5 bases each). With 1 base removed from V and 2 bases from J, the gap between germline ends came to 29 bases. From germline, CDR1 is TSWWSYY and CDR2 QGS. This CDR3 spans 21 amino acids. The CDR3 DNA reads TGTGCTCTTGGGGAACCGATCCTATCCCTACCCACCAGAGGGATGACCGATAAACTCATCTTT. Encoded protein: CALGEPILSLPTRGMTDKLIF.

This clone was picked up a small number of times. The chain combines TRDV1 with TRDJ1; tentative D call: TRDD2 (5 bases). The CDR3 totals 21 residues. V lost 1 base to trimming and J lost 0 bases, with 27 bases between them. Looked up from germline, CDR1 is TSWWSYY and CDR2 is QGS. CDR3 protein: CALGERLVRLGPTVYTDKLIF. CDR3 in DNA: TGTGCTCTTGGGGAACGTCTTGTTCGTCTTGGGCCTACCGTGTACACCGATAAACTCATCTTT.

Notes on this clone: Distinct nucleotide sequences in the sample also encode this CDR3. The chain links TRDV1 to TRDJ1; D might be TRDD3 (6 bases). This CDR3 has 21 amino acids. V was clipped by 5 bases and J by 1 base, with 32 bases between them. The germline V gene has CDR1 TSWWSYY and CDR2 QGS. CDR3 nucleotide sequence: TGTGCTCTTGGGCACGGGGCTTCCAAATCGAGATACGCGTTTGCCACCGATAAACTCATCTTT. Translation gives CALGHGASKSRYAFATDKLIF.

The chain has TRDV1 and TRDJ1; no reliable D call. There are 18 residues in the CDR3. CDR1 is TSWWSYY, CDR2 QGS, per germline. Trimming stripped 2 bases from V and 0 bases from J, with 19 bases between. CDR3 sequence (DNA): TGTGCTCTTGGGGAAGGAAGTGCGGTGCCTCCGTACACCGATAAACTCATCTTT. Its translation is CALGEGSAVPPYTDKLIF.